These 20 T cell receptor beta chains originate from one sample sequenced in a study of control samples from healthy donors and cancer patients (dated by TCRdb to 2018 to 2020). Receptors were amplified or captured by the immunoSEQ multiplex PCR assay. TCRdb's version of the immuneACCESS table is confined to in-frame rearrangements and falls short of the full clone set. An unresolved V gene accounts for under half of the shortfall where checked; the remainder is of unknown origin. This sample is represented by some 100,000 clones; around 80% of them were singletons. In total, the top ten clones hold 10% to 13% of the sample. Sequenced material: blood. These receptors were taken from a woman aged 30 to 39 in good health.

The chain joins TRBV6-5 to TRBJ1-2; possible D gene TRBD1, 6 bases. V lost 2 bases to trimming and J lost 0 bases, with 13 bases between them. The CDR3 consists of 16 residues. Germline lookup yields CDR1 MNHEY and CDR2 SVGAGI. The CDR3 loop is CASSYRQATANYGYTF. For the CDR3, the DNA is TGTGCCAGCAGTTACCGACAGGCCACAGCTAACTATGGCTACACCTTC.

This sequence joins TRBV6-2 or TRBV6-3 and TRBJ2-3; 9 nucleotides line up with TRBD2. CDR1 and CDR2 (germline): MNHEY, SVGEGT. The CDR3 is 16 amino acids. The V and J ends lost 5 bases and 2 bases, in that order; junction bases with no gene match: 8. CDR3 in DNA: TGTGCCAGCAGTAAACTAGCGGGCGGGTACACAGATACGCAGTATTTT. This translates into CASSKLAGGYTDTQYF.

CDR3 protein: CAWSGWDREQETQYF. For the CDR3, the DNA is TGTGCCTGGAGCGGTTGGGACAGGGAGCAAGAGACCCAGTACTTC. The chain employs TRBV30 and TRBJ2-5; 9 bases are a match to TRBD1. Trimming cost V 3 bases and J 2 bases; bases outside gene matches: 7. The CDR3 loop spans 15 amino acids. CDR1 is GTSNPN and CDR2 is SVGIG in the germline V gene (reference sequence).

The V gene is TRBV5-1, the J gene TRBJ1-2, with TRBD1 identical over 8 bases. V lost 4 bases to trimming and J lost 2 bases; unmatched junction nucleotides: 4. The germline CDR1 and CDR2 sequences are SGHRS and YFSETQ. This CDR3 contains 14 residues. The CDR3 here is CASSASGGNYGYTF. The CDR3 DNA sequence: TGCGCCAGCAGCGCGTCAGGGGGCAACTATGGCTACACCTTC.

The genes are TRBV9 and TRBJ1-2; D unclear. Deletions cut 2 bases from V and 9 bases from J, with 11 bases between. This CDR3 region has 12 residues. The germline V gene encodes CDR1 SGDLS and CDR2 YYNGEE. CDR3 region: CASSVSLSCYTF. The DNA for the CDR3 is TGTGCCAGCAGCGTTTCCCTTTCGTGCTACACCTTC.

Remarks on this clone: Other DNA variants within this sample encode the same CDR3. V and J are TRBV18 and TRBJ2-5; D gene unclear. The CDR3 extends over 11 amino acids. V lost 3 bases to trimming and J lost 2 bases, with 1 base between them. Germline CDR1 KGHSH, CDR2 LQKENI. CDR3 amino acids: CASSPQETQYF. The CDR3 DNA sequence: TGTGCCAGCTCACCTCAAGAGACCCAGTACTTC.

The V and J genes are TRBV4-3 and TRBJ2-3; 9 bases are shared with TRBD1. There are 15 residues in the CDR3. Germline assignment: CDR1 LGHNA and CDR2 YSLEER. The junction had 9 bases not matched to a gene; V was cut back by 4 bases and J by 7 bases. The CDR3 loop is CASSRGQGNAYTQYF. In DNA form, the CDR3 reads TGCGCCAGCAGCCGGGGACAGGGTAATGCATATACGCAGTATTTT.

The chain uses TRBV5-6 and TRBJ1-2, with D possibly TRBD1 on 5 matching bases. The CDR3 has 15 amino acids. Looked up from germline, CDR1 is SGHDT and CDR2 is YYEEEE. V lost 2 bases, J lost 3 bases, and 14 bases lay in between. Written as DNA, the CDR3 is TGTGCCAGCAGCTTTTATGCTCTGGGGCACTATGGCTACACCTTC. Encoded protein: CASSFYALGHYGYTF.

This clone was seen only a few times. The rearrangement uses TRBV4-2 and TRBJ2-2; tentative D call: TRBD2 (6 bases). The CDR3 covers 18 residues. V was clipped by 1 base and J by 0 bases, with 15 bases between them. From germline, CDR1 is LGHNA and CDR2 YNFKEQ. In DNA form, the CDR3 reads TGTGCCAGCAGCCAAGGTCCACGGGGACTTGCGAACACCGGGGAGCTGTTTTTT. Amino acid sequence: CASSQGPRGLANTGELFF.

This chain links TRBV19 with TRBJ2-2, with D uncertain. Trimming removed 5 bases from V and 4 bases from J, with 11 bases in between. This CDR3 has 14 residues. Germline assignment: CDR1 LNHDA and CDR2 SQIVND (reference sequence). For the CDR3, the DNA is TGTGCCAGTAGTCCGGGCGTACCCACCGGGGAGCTGTTTTTT. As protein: CASSPGVPTGELFF.

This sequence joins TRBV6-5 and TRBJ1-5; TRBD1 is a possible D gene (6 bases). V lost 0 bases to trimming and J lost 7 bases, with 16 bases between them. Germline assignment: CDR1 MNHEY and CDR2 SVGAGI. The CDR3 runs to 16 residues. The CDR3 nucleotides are TGTGCCAGCAGTTACTCCGGGACACCGATAGGACAGCCCCAGCATTTT. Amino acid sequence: CASSYSGTPIGQPQHF.

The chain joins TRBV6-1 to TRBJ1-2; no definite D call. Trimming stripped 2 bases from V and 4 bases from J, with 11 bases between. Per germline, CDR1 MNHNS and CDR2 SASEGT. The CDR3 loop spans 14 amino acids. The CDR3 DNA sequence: TGTGCCAGCAGTGAATCCGGGGTCTTCTATGGCTACACCTTC. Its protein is CASSESGVFYGYTF.

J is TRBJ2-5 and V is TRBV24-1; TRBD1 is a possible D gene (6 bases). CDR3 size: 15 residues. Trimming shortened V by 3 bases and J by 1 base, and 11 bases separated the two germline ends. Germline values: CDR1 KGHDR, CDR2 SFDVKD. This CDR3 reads CATSDPDRPQETQYF. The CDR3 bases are TGTGCCACCAGTGATCCAGACAGGCCCCAAGAGACCCAGTACTTC.

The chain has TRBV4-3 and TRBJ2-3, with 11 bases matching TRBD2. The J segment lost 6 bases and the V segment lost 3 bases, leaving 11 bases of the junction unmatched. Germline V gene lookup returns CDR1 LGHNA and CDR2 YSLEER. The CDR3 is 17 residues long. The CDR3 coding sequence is TGCGCCAGCAGCCAGGCGGTAGCGGGGGGGATGGCGGATACGCAGTATTTT. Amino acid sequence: CASSQAVAGGMADTQYF.

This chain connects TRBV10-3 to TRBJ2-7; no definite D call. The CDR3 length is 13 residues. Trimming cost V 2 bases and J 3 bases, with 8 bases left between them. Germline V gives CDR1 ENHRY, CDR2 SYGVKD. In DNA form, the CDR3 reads TGTGCCATCAGTGAGGGCAACATCTACGAGCAGTACTTC. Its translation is CAISEGNIYEQYF.

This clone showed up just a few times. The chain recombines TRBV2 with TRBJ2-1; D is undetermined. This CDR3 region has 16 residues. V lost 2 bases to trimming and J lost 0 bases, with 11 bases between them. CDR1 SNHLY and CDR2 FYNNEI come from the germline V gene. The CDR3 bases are TGTGCCAGCAGTGAAATGCGGTCCAGCTCCTACAATGAGCAGTTCTTC. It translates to CASSEMRSSSYNEQFF. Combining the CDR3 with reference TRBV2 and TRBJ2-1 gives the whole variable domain EPEVTQTPSHQVTQMGQEVILRCVPISNHLYFYWYRQILGQKVEFLVSFYNNEISEKSEIFDDQFSVERPDGSNFTLKIRSTKLEDSAMYFCASSEMRSSSYNEQFFGPGTRLTVL.

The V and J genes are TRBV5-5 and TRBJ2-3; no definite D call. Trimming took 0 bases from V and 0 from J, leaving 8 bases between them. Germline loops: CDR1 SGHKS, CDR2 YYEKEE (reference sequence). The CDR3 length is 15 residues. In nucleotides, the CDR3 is TGTGCCAGCAGCTTGGACCCCTATAGCACAGATACGCAGTATTTT. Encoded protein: CASSLDPYSTDTQYF. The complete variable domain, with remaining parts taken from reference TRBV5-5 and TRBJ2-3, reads DAGVTQSPTHLIKTRGQQVTLRCSPISGHKSVSWYQQVLGQGPQFIFQYYEKEERGRGNFPDRFSARQFPNYSSELNVNALLLGDSALYLCASSLDPYSTDTQYFGPGTRLTVL.

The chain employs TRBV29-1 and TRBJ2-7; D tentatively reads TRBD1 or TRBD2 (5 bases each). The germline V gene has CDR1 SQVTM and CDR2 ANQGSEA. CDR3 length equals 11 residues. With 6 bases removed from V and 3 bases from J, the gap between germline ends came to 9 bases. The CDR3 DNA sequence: TGCAGCGTCGGGACGGTCTACGAGCAGTACTTC. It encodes CSVGTVYEQYF.

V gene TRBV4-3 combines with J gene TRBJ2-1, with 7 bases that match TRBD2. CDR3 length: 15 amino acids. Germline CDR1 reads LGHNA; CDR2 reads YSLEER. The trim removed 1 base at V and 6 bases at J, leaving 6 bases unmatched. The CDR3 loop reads CASSQVGGDFNEQFF. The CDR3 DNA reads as TGCGCCAGCAGCCAAGTTGGGGGGGATTTCAATGAGCAGTTCTTC.

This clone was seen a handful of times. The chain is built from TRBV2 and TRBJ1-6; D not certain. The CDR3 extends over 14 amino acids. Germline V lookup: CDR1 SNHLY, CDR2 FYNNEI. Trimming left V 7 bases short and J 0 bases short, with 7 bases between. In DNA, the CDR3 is TGTGCCAGCATGGGGAGCTCCTATAATTCACCCCTCCACTTT. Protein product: CASMGSSYNSPLHF.